This record concerns one TCR beta chain sequence. The junction differs from germline at one of its ends, possibly a read error. The sample originates from a study of T-cell memory formation after mild COVID-19. TCRdb passed the 5' RACE reads through MiXCR, listing each CDR3 protein once. In the table there are approximately 440,000 distinct CDR3 sequences, approximately 20% of which are singletons. Germline V CDR1 and CDR2: MDHEN, SYDVKM. This CDR3 contains 15 residues. The sample was PBMCs or a T cell subset sorted from them (not recorded which). The sequence was collected from an adult woman who had mild COVID-19 (a few samples of this study predate the infection). Cell type and time point are not known. The chain employs TRBV28 and TRBJ2-7; D is undetermined. The DNA of the CDR3 is TGTGCCAGCAGTTTATTTCCGGACGTACATCCCCTTACGGACTTC. Amino acids: CASSLFPDVHPLTDF.